This is a list of T cell receptor beta chains from one sample in a study of early T cells in non-severe SARS-CoV-2 infection. In TCRdb, the 5' RACE reads were re-called with MiXCR into one record per CDR3 protein. The sample yields approximately 66,000 distinct CDR3 sequences, approximately 13% seen once. The sequenced material came from whole blood. All receptors derive from an adult who was a healthcare worker with PCR-confirmed SARS-CoV-2 infection or an uninfected control (not recorded which). Each CDR3 is given with its conserved first and last residue. The D gene is left open where the match is weak. Some rows have no size entry. The others give once, few or many, or a class for an expanded clone.

>TRBJ2-1|TRBV5-1|many|.
TGCGCCAGCAGTTGGTCTGACAATGAGCAGTTCTTC
CASSWSDNEQFF
>TRBJ2-3|TRBV6-1|many|TRBD1
TGTGCCGGGACAGGGGGCAGCGTAAGCACAGATACGCAGTATTTT
CAGTGGSVSTDTQYF
>TRBJ2-1|TRBV11-2|many|.
TGTGCCAGCAGCAGGGGGGCTTCCTTCAATGAGCAGTTCTTC
CASSRGASFNEQFF
>TRBJ2-5|TRBV29-1|.|TRBD1
TGCAGCGTTCATCAGGGGGAAGAGACCCAGTACTTC
CSVHQGEETQYF
>TRBJ2-7|TRBV30|many|.
TGTGCCTGGAGTGTATTTACGGGGGGCGGCGAGCAGTACTTC
CAWSVFTGGGEQYF
>TRBJ2-1|TRBV7-2|few|.
TGTGCCAGCAGCTTAACTCCCTACAATGAGCAGTTCTTC
CASSLTPYNEQFF
>TRBJ1-2|TRBV12-3/TRBV12-4|few|.
TGTGCCAGCAGTCCGAACTGGGGCTACACCTTC
CASSPNWGYTF
>TRBJ1-4|TRBV30|many|.
TGTGCCTGGAGTGTACTGGGAGGGGAAAAACTGTTTTTT
CAWSVLGGEKLFF
>TRBJ2-5|TRBV5-1|few|.
TGCGCCAGCAGCTTCGGCAGGGTGGGAGTCCAAGAGACCCAGTACTTC
CASSFGRVGVQETQYF
>TRBJ1-1|TRBV2|few|TRBD1
TGTGCCAGCAGTGGACAGGGGAGTAGAGACACTGAAGCTTTCTTT
CASSGQGSRDTEAFF
>TRBJ2-1|TRBV6-2/TRBV6-3|many|TRBD2
TGTGCCAGCAGTTTATGGCTAGCGGATCACAATGAGCAGTTCTTC
CASSLWLADHNEQFF
>TRBJ2-7|TRBV5-1|.|.
TGCGCCAGCAGCTTGGTAGGCGGGGAGCAGTACTTC
CASSLVGGEQYF
>TRBJ2-3|TRBV6-1|medium-sized|TRBD2
TGTGCCAGCAGTCTCACCGGGACTAGCGGTCCAGATACGCAGTATTTT
CASSLTGTSGPDTQYF
>TRBJ2-7|TRBV4-1|few|TRBD2
TGCGCCAGCAGCCAAGGGAGGTTTAGCGGGGGCTACGAGCAGTACTTC
CASSQGRFSGGYEQYF